The 20 T cell receptor beta chains reported below all come from one sample, sequenced in a study of identical twins. A single record per CDR3 protein comes from TCRdb applying MiXCR to the 5' RACE reads. The repertoire consists of 420,000 or so distinct CDR3 sequences, with under 20% occurring once and the leading ten covering around 10%. The source material was naive T cells sorted from blood. Receptors originate from a man aged 45-65 years in good health.

Concerning this clonotype itself: This could be a read error, since a much larger clone is one nucleotide away. J is TRBJ1-1 and V is TRBV19; no firm D call. The germline CDR1 and CDR2 sequences are LNHDA and SQIVND (reference sequence). Trimming removed 6 bases at V and 11 bases at J, with 13 bases between. The CDR3 is 11 residues long. The CDR3: CASRTGFWAFF. The CDR3 nucleotides read TGTGCCAGTAGGACGGGATTCTGGGCTTTCTTT. Together with reference TRBV19 and TRBJ1-1, the CDR3 gives the full variable domain: DGGITQSPKYLFRKEGQNVTLSCEQNLNHDAMYWYRQDPGQGLRLIYYSQIVNDFQKGDIAEGYSVSREKKESFPLTVTSAQKNPTAFYLCASRTGFWAFFGQGTRLTVV.

The genes are TRBV7-3 and TRBJ2-3; no firm D call. Per germline, CDR1 SGHTA and CDR2 FQGTGA. The CDR3 covers 16 residues. V was trimmed by 2 bases and J by 2 bases, leaving 14 bases between them. CDR3 amino acids: CASSLRRSSNTDTQYF. As DNA, the CDR3 is TGTGCCAGCAGCTTACGGCGGAGTTCTAACACAGATACGCAGTATTTT. The whole variable domain, remainder taken from reference TRBV7-3 and TRBJ2-3, is GAGVSQTPSNKVTEKGKYVELRCDPISGHTALYWYRQSLGQGPEFLIYFQGTGAADDSGLPNDRFFAVRPEGSVSTLKIQRTERGDSAVYLCASSLRRSSNTDTQYFGPGTRLTVL.

The V and J genes are TRBV6-5 and TRBJ2-6; D remains unclear. The germline V gene encodes CDR1 MNHEY and CDR2 SVGAGI. Deletions cut 2 bases from V and 0 bases from J, with 8 bases between. The CDR3 has 16 residues. This CDR3 is CASSYGPGSGANVLTF. The CDR3 DNA reads TGTGCCAGCAGTTACGGCCCCGGCTCTGGGGCCAACGTCCTGACTTTC.

This clonotype was seen a few times. The chain carries TRBV9 and TRBJ2-7; TRBD1 matches 7 bases. The CDR3 length is 16 residues. Germline lookup yields CDR1 SGDLS and CDR2 YYNGEE. Unmatched junction bases numbered 15, after V lost 4 bases and J lost 5 bases. The CDR3 coding sequence is TGTGCCAGCAGCCCGGCTAGGGGGCCGCGCGTCGACGAGCAGTACTTC. It yields the protein CASSPARGPRVDEQYF.

The rearrangement uses TRBV30 and TRBJ2-3; D is undetermined. The CDR3 loop spans 13 amino acids. The germline CDR1 and CDR2 sequences are GTSNPN and SVGIG (reference sequence). Trimming stripped 1 base from V and 6 bases from J, with 11 bases between. This chain's CDR3 is CAWSGSSRDTQYF. CDR3 DNA sequence: TGTGCCTGGAGTGGGTCCTCGCGGGATACGCAGTATTTT.

In this sample, this clonotype turned up many times. The gene calls are TRBV5-1 and TRBJ2-1, with D possibly being TRBD1 (5 bases). CDR1 SGHRS and CDR2 YFSETQ come from the germline V gene. The CDR3 is made up of 13 amino acids. Trimming pared 4 bases from V and 3 bases from J, leaving 8 bases between. As DNA, the CDR3 is TGCGCCAGCAGCATGACAGACTACAATGAGCAGTTCTTC. This translates into CASSMTDYNEQFF.

This clonotype was observed many times. V and J are TRBV28 and TRBJ2-3, with 13 bases aligning to TRBD2. V lost 4 bases, J lost 3 bases, and 4 bases stayed unmatched. CDR1 MDHEN and CDR2 SYDVKM come from the germline V gene. This CDR3 is 16 amino acids long. The CDR3 sequence is CASSYPLAGGTDTQYF. The CDR3 DNA reads TGTGCCAGCAGTTACCCACTAGCGGGGGGGACAGATACGCAGTATTTT.

This clonotype was observed a handful of times. This sequence joins TRBV24-1 and TRBJ2-5, with D possibly being TRBD1 (5 bases). CDR3 length: 15 residues. Trimming removed 2 bases at V and 3 bases at J, with 12 bases between. Germline CDR1 KGHDR, CDR2 SFDVKD. The CDR3 region has the DNA TGTGCCACCAGTGATTCCCGCAGGGCAAAAGAGACCCAGTACTTC. Its protein is CATSDSRRAKETQYF.

The rearrangement joins TRBV18 to TRBJ1-5, with D possibly matching TRBD1 (6 bases). The CDR3 is made up of 14 amino acids. The germline gives CDR1 KGHSH, CDR2 LQKENI. V was shortened by 6 bases and J by 7 bases, with 16 bases between the two germline ends. The chain's CDR3 is CASSPEQGRQPQHF. The DNA for the CDR3 is TGTGCCAGCTCCCCGGAACAGGGAAGGCAGCCCCAGCATTTT.

The rearrangement joins TRBV7-2 to TRBJ2-3, with 14 nucleotides matching TRBD2. J lost 4 bases, V lost 6 bases, and 9 bases had no gene match. The CDR3 totals 17 residues. CDR1 is SGHTA and CDR2 is FQGNSA in the germline V gene. Here the CDR3 reads CASSIGLAGGSADTQYF. CDR3 DNA: TGTGCCAGCAGTATCGGACTAGCGGGAGGTAGTGCAGATACGCAGTATTTT.

This clonotype showed up just once. This chain links TRBV11-2 with TRBJ2-3; 9 nucleotides line up with TRBD2. From germline, CDR1 is SGHAT and CDR2 FQNNGV. The CDR3 spans 17 residues. Trimming at V came to 1 base and at J to 6 bases, leaving 11 bases not matched to a gene. The CDR3 region is CASSLVSSGMVLDTQYF. The CDR3 nucleotides read TGTGCCAGCAGCTTAGTTTCTAGCGGGATGGTTTTGGATACGCAGTATTTT.

V gene TRBV10-3 combines with J gene TRBJ2-7, with 8 nucleotides matching TRBD1. Germline V gives CDR1 ENHRY, CDR2 SYGVKD. V lost 7 bases, J lost 5 bases, and 7 bases stayed unmatched. The CDR3 has 13 residues. CDR3 nucleotide sequence: TGTGCCATCATGGGACAGGCAGGCCACGAGCAGTACTTC. It translates to CAIMGQAGHEQYF.

The V call is TRBV5-1, the J call TRBJ2-3; D unclear. This CDR3 region has 14 residues. Looked up from germline, CDR1 is SGHRS and CDR2 is YFSETQ. V lost 1 base to trimming and J lost 2 bases, with 8 bases between them. The CDR3 protein is CASSLTTFTDTQYF. Written as DNA, the CDR3 is TGCGCCAGCAGCTTGACGACTTTCACAGATACGCAGTATTTT.

This chain links TRBV6-2 or TRBV6-3 with TRBJ2-7, with D possibly called TRBD1 or TRBD2 (5 bases each). V lost 2 bases and J 4 bases, leaving 21 bases between the germline ends. The V gene's germline CDR1 is MNHEY and CDR2 SVGEGT. This CDR3 has 17 residues. Here the CDR3 DNA reads TGTGCCAGCAGTTACCTATGGGGCCTCTCCGGGATATACGAGCAGTACTTC. Protein product: CASSYLWGLSGIYEQYF.

In this sample, this clonotype turned up a few times. The rearrangement links TRBV20-1 to TRBJ2-1; D ambiguous. The V end lost 7 bases, the J end lost 7 bases, and 17 bases lay between the germline ends. The V gene's germline CDR1 is DFQATT and CDR2 SNEGSKA (reference sequence). This CDR3 has 13 amino acids. In DNA, the CDR3 is TGCAGTGGTGGAGATTGGGGAACTAATGAGCAGTTCTTC. The encoded protein is CSGGDWGTNEQFF.

This clonotype has more than one count but fewer than ten. The gene calls are TRBV20-1 and TRBJ1-5; TRBD1 is a possible D gene (6 bases). This CDR3 has 14 amino acids. CDR1 and CDR2 (germline): DFQATT, SNEGSKA (reference sequence). Deletions cut 2 bases from V and 5 bases from J, with 13 bases between. CDR3 DNA: TGCAGTGCTAGACCCAGGGGTCCCTATCAGCCCCAGCATTTT. Its translation: CSARPRGPYQPQHF.

The chain has TRBV10-2 and TRBJ2-2, with 7 bases identical to TRBD1. V lost 7 bases and J lost 1; bases outside the gene matches: 3. In germline, CDR1 is WSHSY, CDR2 SAAADI. The CDR3 loop spans 14 amino acids. CDR3 DNA sequence: TGCGCCAGCACGGGACAGCAGAACACCGGGGAGCTGTTTTTT. Protein sequence: CASTGQQNTGELFF.

The DNA of the CDR3 is TGTGCCAGCAGTCCACAGGGTACCGGGGAGCTGTTTTTT. This gives the protein CASSPQGTGELFF. J is TRBJ2-2 and V is TRBV12-3 or TRBV12-4, with TRBD1 as a possible D gene (6 bases). CDR3 length equals 13 residues. V was trimmed by 5 bases and J by 5 bases, leaving 9 bases between them.

This clonotype was seen ten or more times. The J gene is TRBJ2-1, the V gene TRBV5-1; the match to TRBD2 covers 8 bases. Germline CDR1 reads SGHRS; CDR2 reads YFSETQ. V trimming: 0 bases; J trimming: 5 bases; junction bases outside the gene matches: 7. CDR3 length: 16 residues. CDR3 region: CASSLAKSGGHNEQFF. CDR3 coding DNA: TGCGCCAGCAGCTTGGCAAAAAGCGGGGGACACAATGAGCAGTTCTTC. The variable domain in full, completed from reference TRBV5-1 and TRBJ2-1, reads KAGVTQTPRYLIKTRGQQVTLSCSPISGHRSVSWYQQTPGQGLQFLFEYFSETQRNKGNFPGRFSGRQFSNSRSEMNVSTLELGDSALYLCASSLAKSGGHNEQFFGPGTRLTVL.

This chain uses TRBV7-2 with TRBJ2-5, with 9 nucleotides matching TRBD2. Germline trimming cut 1 base from V and 4 bases from J; bases unmatched to any gene: 10. Germline CDR1 is SGHTA and CDR2 is FQGNSA. This CDR3 is built from 17 residues. CDR3 sequence (DNA): TGTGCCAGCAGCTTAGTAGTTGGGCGGGGGGGCGGAGAGACCCAGTACTTC. As protein: CASSLVVGRGGGETQYF.